The 14 T cell receptor beta chains reported below all come from one sample, sequenced in a study of blood T cells in healthy people across ages. A second PCR, run for about 7 to 12 cycles, used a sample-barcoded 5' primer plus a J-beta primer mix. TCRdb ran MiXCR on the 5' RACE reads and lists one entry per CDR3 protein. Of about 1.8 million distinct CDR3 sequences listed, less than 50% are singletons. Sequencing input: blood. All receptors come from a woman in her forties in good health.

The chain recombines TRBV4-3 with TRBJ2-3; D possibly matches TRBD1 or TRBD2 (5 bases each). The CDR3 has 19 residues. The germline V and J ends were trimmed by 1 base and 0 bases, with 20 bases remaining between them. Germline V CDR1 and CDR2: LGHNA, YSLEER. The CDR3 DNA is TGCGCCAGCAGCCAAGGTTGGGGCAGGAGGTCCTCTAGCACAGATACGCAGTATTTT. Its protein product is CASSQGWGRRSSSTDTQYF.

This sequence joins TRBV5-6 and TRBJ2-1; 12 positions agree with TRBD2. From germline, CDR1 is SGHDT and CDR2 YYEEEE. J lost 0 bases, V lost 2 bases, and 3 bases had no gene match. The CDR3 is 17 amino acids. CDR3 sequence: CASSFLAGGRSYNEQFF. CDR3 DNA: TGTGCCAGCAGCTTCCTAGCGGGGGGGCGCTCCTACAATGAGCAGTTCTTC.

This clonotype was detected a few times. This chain links TRBV6-1 with TRBJ2-3, with D possibly matching TRBD2 (6 bases). The CDR3 spans 15 residues. Looked up from germline, CDR1 is MNHNS and CDR2 is SASEGT. Between the trimmed V and J ends, which lost 5 bases and 2 bases, there was a span of 14 bases. DNA of the CDR3: TGTGCCAGCAGTAACAGACTAGGCGACACAGATACGCAGTATTTT. This encodes CASSNRLGDTDTQYF.

The rearrangement joins TRBV28 to TRBJ2-1; possibly TRBD2 for D (5 bases). V lost 5 bases, J lost 9 bases, and 14 bases lay in between. The CDR3 covers 13 residues. The germline V gene has CDR1 MDHEN and CDR2 SYDVKM. The CDR3 coding sequence is TGTGCCAGCAGTCCCGGGATCGACCCTGAGCAGTTCTTC. As protein: CASSPGIDPEQFF.

The gene calls are TRBV6-5 and TRBJ1-2; D remains ambiguous. Trimming shortened V by 2 bases and J by 8 bases, and 15 bases separated the two germline ends. Germline V gene data show CDR1 as MNHEY and CDR2 as SVGAGI. CDR3 length: 14 residues. CDR3: CASSYADGLEGYTF. CDR3 bases: TGTGCCAGCAGTTACGCCGATGGCCTGGAAGGCTACACCTTC.

This clonotype was counted only a few times. The chain employs TRBV27 and TRBJ2-7; D possibly corresponds to TRBD1 (6 bases). Trimming removed 4 bases from V and 0 bases from J, with 13 bases in between. Germline values: CDR1 MNHEY, CDR2 SMNVEV (reference sequence). The CDR3 spans 15 residues. The CDR3 reads CASSSGTHFSYEQYF. The CDR3 DNA follows: TGTGCCAGCAGTTCCGGGACACATTTCTCCTACGAGCAGTACTTC.

CDR3 coding DNA: TGTGCCAGCAGCTTAGAAGGGGACCGAAGAAAACTGTTTTTT. Encoded protein: CASSLEGDRRKLFF. This sequence joins TRBV7-2 and TRBJ1-4, with D tentatively TRBD1 (5 bases). CDR1 is SGHTA, CDR2 FQGNSA, per germline. This CDR3 has 14 residues. V was cut by 1 base and J by 10 bases, with 13 bases left in between.

This clonotype has more than one count but fewer than ten. V usage is TRBV7-2 and J usage is TRBJ1-2; D perhaps matches TRBD1 (6 bases). Germline CDR1 and CDR2: SGHTA and FQGNSA. The V and J ends lost 1 base and 7 bases respectively, with 16 bases between them. This CDR3 region has 15 residues. The CDR3 nucleotides are TGTGCCAGCAGCTTAGGGTCCGTGTCAGGGGTTGGCTACACCTTC. It yields the protein CASSLGSVSGVGYTF.

The chain has TRBV4-3 and TRBJ2-1, with a possible D match to TRBD2 (5 bases). Judging by the DNA end, TRBJ2-7 fits better; the J call may be wrong. Germline values: CDR1 LGHNA, CDR2 YSLEER. This CDR3 region has 15 residues. CDR3 in DNA: TGCGCCAGCAGCCAAGATGGAGGTGCCCACAATGAGCAGTACTTC. It encodes CASSQDGGAHNEQYF.

This clonotype was observed a few times. This chain uses TRBV9 with TRBJ1-6; maybe TRBD1 (5 bases). Per germline, CDR1 SGDLS and CDR2 YYNGEE. V was shortened by 2 bases and J by 9 bases, with 15 bases between the two germline ends. The CDR3 consists of 15 residues. CDR3 sequence reads: CASSVQGFSGSPLHF. The DNA of the CDR3 is TGTGCCAGCAGCGTCCAGGGTTTTTCGGGTTCACCCCTCCACTTT.

The chain couples TRBV7-3 to TRBJ2-3; the match to TRBD2 covers 8 bases. This CDR3 comprises 15 residues. V was clipped by 3 bases and J by 1 base; unmatched bases: 3. Germline values: CDR1 SGHTA, CDR2 FQGTGA. The CDR3 region has the DNA TGTGCCAGCAGCTTCCAGACTAGCGGCACAGATACGCAGTATTTT. Amino acid sequence: CASSFQTSGTDTQYF. Based on the CDR3 plus reference TRBV7-3 and TRBJ2-3, the full variable domain is GAGVSQTPSNKVTEKGKYVELRCDPISGHTALYWYRQSLGQGPEFLIYFQGTGAADDSGLPNDRFFAVRPEGSVSTLKIQRTERGDSAVYLCASSFQTSGTDTQYFGPGTRLTVL.

The chain joins TRBV7-2 to TRBJ1-1, with TRBD1 as a possible D gene (6 bases). The ends were cut back, 2 bases at V and 2 bases at J, with 21 bases in the middle. In germline, CDR1 is SGHTA, CDR2 FQGNSA. The CDR3 has 18 amino acids. The CDR3 DNA follows: TGTGCCAGCAGCTTAAGGCGGTCAGGGGCGACTCGAAACACTGAAGCTTTCTTT. Its translation is CASSLRRSGATRNTEAFF.

This clonotype was counted between two and nine times. J is TRBJ2-7 and V is TRBV6-1; 8 positions match TRBD1. Germline loops: CDR1 MNHNS, CDR2 SASEGT. Trimming cost V 8 bases and J 2 bases; bases outside gene matches: 8. The CDR3 consists of 14 residues. CDR3 coding DNA: TGTGCCAGCGGGAGAATACAGGGGGCCTACGAGCAGTACTTC. Its protein is CASGRIQGAYEQYF.

This clonotype was seen only a few times. This chain connects TRBV24-1 to TRBJ2-3; perhaps D is TRBD1 or TRBD2 (5 bases each). Trimming stripped 10 bases from V and 2 bases from J, with 15 bases between. The germline V gene encodes CDR1 KGHDR and CDR2 SFDVKD. This CDR3 region has 14 residues. The CDR3 DNA is TGTGCCACGTCGAGGGGACCAAACACAGATACGCAGTATTTT. Translated, it gives CATSRGPNTDTQYF.